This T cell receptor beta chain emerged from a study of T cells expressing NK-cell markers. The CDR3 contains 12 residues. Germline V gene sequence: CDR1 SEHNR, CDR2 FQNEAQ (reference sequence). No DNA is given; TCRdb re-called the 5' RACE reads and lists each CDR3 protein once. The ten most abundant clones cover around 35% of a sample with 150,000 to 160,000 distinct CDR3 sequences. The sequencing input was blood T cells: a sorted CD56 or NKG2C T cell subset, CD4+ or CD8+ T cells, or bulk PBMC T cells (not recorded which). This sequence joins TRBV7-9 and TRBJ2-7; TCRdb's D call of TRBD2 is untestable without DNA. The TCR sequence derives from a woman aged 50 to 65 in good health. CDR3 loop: CASGLADYEQYF.